The 19 T cell receptor beta chains reported below all come from one sample, sequenced in a study of blood T cells in healthy people across ages. It was with a sample-barcoded 5' primer and a J-beta primer mix that a second PCR of about 6 to 12 cycles was run. One entry per CDR3 protein results from TCRdb running MiXCR on the 5' RACE reads. The sample records under 800,000 distinct CDR3 sequences, about 40% being singletons. Specimen: blood. Receptors were obtained from a woman in her sixties in good health.

CDR3 sequence (DNA): TGTGCCAGCAGCCACCGGGACAGAGATTACAATGAGCAGTACTTC. Translating it yields CASSHRDRDYNEQYF. The chain combines TRBV7-2 with TRBJ2-7, with 7 bases identical to TRBD1. The length of the CDR3 is 15 residues. V gave up 5 bases and J gave up 7 bases; unmatched junction bases: 14. Germline assignment: CDR1 SGHTA and CDR2 FQGNSA.

The V and J genes are TRBV20-1 and TRBJ2-5, with 8 bases fitting TRBD2. The tail of the sequence fits TRBJ2-7 better, so the J call may be wrong. Germline CDR1 DFQATT, CDR2 SNEGSKA (reference sequence). The CDR3 has 16 residues. The CDR3 here is CSARDHGRAFLGEQYF. For the CDR3, the DNA is TGCAGTGCTAGAGATCACGGGAGGGCCTTTCTTGGCGAGCAGTACTTC.

The chain recombines TRBV19 with TRBJ2-1; 8 bases fit TRBD2. The trim removed 4 bases at V and 15 bases at J, leaving 17 bases unmatched. The CDR3 is 15 residues long. CDR1 and CDR2 from the germline V gene are LNHDA and SQIVND (reference sequence). The CDR3 protein is CASSTSPTSARSLFF. CDR3 sequence (DNA): TGTGCCAGTAGTACAAGCCCGACTAGCGCCCGGAGTCTGTTCTTC.

This clonotype is categorized as medium-sized. CDR3 nucleotide sequence: TGTGCCATCAGTGACCGCAGGGGCAATTCACCCCTCCACTTT. Its protein product is CAISDRRGNSPLHF. The genes are TRBV10-3 and TRBJ1-6, with D maybe TRBD1 (6 bases). V was clipped by 3 bases and J by 7 bases, with 10 bases between them. The CDR3 runs 14 residues. Germline values: CDR1 ENHRY, CDR2 SYGVKD.

The chain carries TRBV6-1 and TRBJ2-7; tentatively, D is TRBD2 (5 bases). The CDR3 extends over 14 amino acids. The V gene lost 2 bases and the J gene lost 5 bases, with 13 bases spanning the gap. Germline CDR1 reads MNHNS; CDR2 reads SASEGT. CDR3 in DNA: TGTGCCAGCAGTGAATCGGGGATTGCCAACGAGCAGTACTTC. Protein sequence: CASSESGIANEQYF.

At least ten counts were recorded for this clonotype. V is TRBV9 and J is TRBJ2-1, with D possibly matching TRBD1 (5 bases). This CDR3 comprises 14 residues. Germline values: CDR1 SGDLS, CDR2 YYNGEE. Trimming removed 3 bases from V and 3 bases from J, with 10 bases in between. The CDR3 reads CASSAEGVYNEQFF. The CDR3 region has the DNA TGTGCCAGCAGCGCAGAAGGGGTCTACAATGAGCAGTTCTTC.

The chain is built from TRBV9 and TRBJ2-7, with 11 nucleotides matching TRBD2. V lost 3 bases to trimming and J lost 2 bases; unmatched junction nucleotides: 4. The V gene's germline CDR1 is SGDLS and CDR2 YYNGEE. This CDR3 has 15 residues. For the CDR3, the DNA is TGTGCCAGCAGCGCCGTAGCGGGGGGGCCCTACGAGCAGTACTTC. This gives the protein CASSAVAGGPYEQYF.

This clonotype was seen once. CDR3 nucleotides: TGCGCCAGCAGCCAAATACCAGGGAATGAGCAGTTCTTC. Protein: CASSQIPGNEQFF. The chain has TRBV4-1 and TRBJ2-1, with a weak D call TRBD1 (5 bases). This CDR3 comprises 13 residues. Deletions cut 2 bases from V and 7 bases from J, with 9 bases between. Germline-derived CDR1 and CDR2 are MGHRA and YSYEKL.

Worth noting for this clonotype: One end of the junction does not line up with germline, which may come from a read error. The gene calls are TRBV20-1 and TRBJ2-1; the match to TRBD2 covers 11 bases. Germline CDR1 DFQATT, CDR2 SNEGSKA (reference sequence). The CDR3 contains 15 residues. CDR3: CSARQTSGAYNGQFF. DNA for the CDR3: TGCAGTGCTAGACAGACTAGCGGGGCCTACAATGGGCAGTTCTTC.

J is TRBJ2-1 and V is TRBV30; D possibly matches TRBD1 or TRBD2 (5 bases each). Germline V gene sequence: CDR1 GTSNPN, CDR2 SVGIG (reference sequence). The CDR3 is 12 residues long. Between the trimmed V and J ends, which lost 8 bases and 9 bases, there was a span of 17 bases. CDR3 protein: CAQQLGVSEQFF. The CDR3 nucleotides read TGTGCCCAACAACTGGGGGTTAGTGAGCAGTTCTTC.

As to this clonotype: Possible read error: a much larger clone is one base away. The chain joins TRBV5-1 to TRBJ2-6, with 7 bases identical to TRBD1. The trim removed 4 bases at V and 9 bases at J, leaving 10 bases unmatched. CDR3 length: 15 residues. CDR1 and CDR2 (germline): SGHRS, YFSETQ. Here the CDR3 reads CASSRRQGPGNVLTF. CDR3 bases: TGCGCCAGCAGCCGACGACAGGGCCCGGGCAACGTCCTGACTTTC.

A word on this clonotype: One base away lies a much larger clone, so this may be a sequencing read error. V usage is TRBV29-1 and J usage is TRBJ1-2; D is unresolved. Germline V gene data show CDR1 as SQVTM and CDR2 as ANQGSEA. Trimming removed 3 bases from V and 0 bases from J, with 11 bases in between. The CDR3 has 14 residues. This CDR3 reads CSVDPDGSNYGYTF. The CDR3 nucleotides are TGCAGCGTTGACCCGGACGGTTCTAACTATGGCTACACCTTC.

This clonotype has only a few counts. The rearrangement joins TRBV12-3 or TRBV12-4 to TRBJ2-7, with D perhaps given as TRBD1 or TRBD2 (5 bases each). This CDR3 region has 14 residues. V gave up 8 bases and J gave up 2 bases, with 16 bases separating them. This CDR3 reads CASSPRDGTYEQYF. CDR3 DNA sequence: TGTGCCAGCTCACCCCGGGACGGGACCTACGAGCAGTACTTC.

CDR3 sequence (DNA): TGTGCCAGCAGGCGGGACTTCTTGGATGAGCAGTTCTTC. Translating gives CASRRDFLDEQFF. The chain joins TRBV6-2 or TRBV6-3 to TRBJ2-1, with a tentative D call TRBD2 (6 bases). The CDR3 covers 13 residues. Trimming took off 6 bases at V and 8 bases at J, with 14 bases between the two ends. Germline-derived CDR1 and CDR2 are MNHEY and SVGEGT.

This chain uses TRBV13 with TRBJ2-7; possible D gene TRBD2, 6 bases. The J call may not be correct, given that the DNA end is closer to TRBJ2-5. The CDR3 length is 15 residues. Germline values: CDR1 PRHDT, CDR2 FYEKMQ (reference sequence). The CDR3 is CASSLWGDLGETQYF. DNA of the CDR3: TGTGCCAGCAGCTTATGGGGGGACCTCGGAGAGACCCAGTACTTC.

The gene calls are TRBV28 and TRBJ2-1; 16 bases are a match to TRBD2. In germline, CDR1 is MDHEN, CDR2 SYDVKM. This CDR3 region has 15 residues. V gave up 4 bases and J gave up 12 bases; unmatched junction bases: 6. The CDR3 loop reads CASSSPGTSGGGQFF. DNA of the CDR3: TGTGCCAGCAGTTCCCCCGGGACTAGCGGGGGGGGGCAGTTCTTC.

This chain joins TRBV12-5 and TRBJ2-1; 8 positions agree with TRBD1. The CDR3 loop spans 15 amino acids. Trimming cost V 6 bases and J 4 bases; bases outside gene matches: 8. Germline lookup yields CDR1 LGHNT and CDR2 FRNRAP. In DNA form, the CDR3 reads TGTGCTAGTGGGTTAGGACAGGGTGCGTACAATGAGCAGTTCTTC. It translates to CASGLGQGAYNEQFF.

In regard to this clonotype: One end of the junction varies from germline; a read error may be responsible. In DNA, the CDR3 is TGTGCCAGCAGCTTGCTAGCGGGAGGGCCCTTTAGCGAGACCCGGTACTTC. It specifies CASSLLAGGPFSETRYF. The rearrangement uses TRBV7-3 and TRBJ2-5; 12 bases match TRBD2. This CDR3 contains 17 residues. The germline V gene encodes CDR1 SGHTA and CDR2 FQGTGA.

This clonotype has a handful of counts. This chain uses TRBV7-2 with TRBJ2-3, with 12 bases fitting TRBD2. Trimming removed 4 bases from V and 5 bases from J; junction bases left unmatched: 10. Per the germline V gene, CDR1 is SGHTA and CDR2 is FQGNSA. The CDR3 sequence is 17 residues long. CDR3: CASSSSSGGAVGDTQYF. The DNA for the CDR3 is TGTGCCAGCAGCTCGTCTAGCGGGGGGGCGGTAGGAGATACGCAGTATTTT. The full variable domain, with the rest looked up from reference TRBV7-2 and TRBJ2-3, is GAGVSQSPSNKVTEKGKDVELRCDPISGHTALYWYRQSLGQGLEFLIYFQGNSAPDKSGLPSDRFSAERTGGSVSTLTIQRTQQEDSAVYLCASSSSSGGAVGDTQYFGPGTRLTVL.